The T cell receptor (beta chain) described here comes from a study of cytomegalovirus exposure and HLA in healthy donors. CDR1 and CDR2 from the germline V gene are KGHSH and LQKENI. V was clipped by 6 bases and J by 3 bases; unmatched bases: 6. The CDR3 totals 14 residues. Produced via immunoSEQ multiplex PCR; TCRdb's table is partial and in-frame only. The sample includes roughly 260,000 clones, about 83% of them seen just once. Whole-study results and caveats: The TCR clusters that emerged in the first cohort tended, a later analysis found, to co-occur in the approximately 110 validation repertoires. Rarity characterized most TCR sequences, yet some public TCRs appeared in many donors.

The donors were members of the roughly 130-subject validation cohort (separate from the 666-subject first cohort). As concerns this clone: Its specificity is unknown.

Sample: PBMCs. The V and J genes are TRBV18 and TRBJ2-7, with 9 bases fitting TRBD1. This TCR was recovered from a man between 18 and 29 years old in good health and CMV-seronegative. The CDR3 bases are TGTGCCAGCTCCTTACAGGGGGCGGACTACGAGCAGTACTTC. The encoded protein is CASSLQGADYEQYF.